This T cell receptor beta chain was identified during a study of blood T cell repertoires in COVID-19. At the level of the study: The origin of the acute and convalescent COVID-19 samples was the United States, Italy and Spain. PBMCs, B-cell-depleted T cells, or T cells were the source of the cDNA or gDNA that made up the material.

Original handling: Nucleated cell number was recorded as an estimate derived from reference gene primer amplification. The table came from immunoSEQ multiplex PCR; TCRdb's copy has only in-frame clones and leaves some out. D and trimming were read from the DNA, whereas the V and J calls and clone size are those reported in that table. The sample lists some 220,000 clones; 80% to 90% were seen once. This CDR3 is 15 amino acids long. V was cut by 3 bases and J by 0 bases, with 9 bases left in between. CDR1 is LNHDA, CDR2 SQIVND, per germline (reference sequence). Sample: peripheral blood. The clonotype originates from a man aged 50 to 60 who had recovered from COVID-19. The chain is built from TRBV19 and TRBJ2-1, with D possibly TRBD1 on 5 matching bases. CDR3 residues: CASSMWGSSYNEQFF. The CDR3 DNA follows: TGTGCCAGTAGTATGTGGGGCAGCTCCTACAATGAGCAGTTCTTC.